This T cell receptor beta chain was recovered during a study of blood T cell repertoires in COVID-19. Across the study: The United States, Italy and Spain provided the acute and convalescent COVID-19 samples. The analysed material was cDNA or gDNA that came from T cells, B-cell-depleted T cells, or PBMCs.

Germline CDR1 is MNHEY and CDR2 is SVGAGI. The V and J ends lost 5 bases and 6 bases respectively, with 9 bases between them. The CDR3 totals 12 residues. In the original workflow: Reference gene primer amplification in the assay estimated nucleated cell counts. Sequencing used immunoSEQ multiplex PCR; TCRdb keeps in-frame clones, though not all of them. V, J and clone size are those of that table, while D and trimming were read from the DNA. Among under 50,000 clones listed, roughly 77% were seen once. The chain joins TRBV6-5 to TRBJ2-3; D is possibly TRBD2 (5 bases). Sequenced material: peripheral blood. This receptor was obtained from a human donor with active or convalescent COVID-19. The donor label of this sample is uncertain. The CDR3 spells CASSLGGDTQYF. DNA of the CDR3: TGTGCCAGCAGTCTGGGCGGGGATACGCAGTATTTT.